A selection of T cell receptor beta chains follows, all from one sample in a study of CD8+CD57+ T cells in acquired aplastic anemia. Using its own MiXCR run on the reads, TCRdb lists one record per CDR3 protein. The sample lists approximately 130,000 distinct CDR3 sequences; about 43% were seen once. The sequenced sample was sorted CD4+, CD8+, or CD8+CD57+ T cells (not recorded which) from PBMCs. Every receptor here comes from a human donor with aplastic anemia. The CDR3 runs from the conserved cysteine through the conserved F or W. Fields, in order: clone size, J gene, D gene, V gene, CDR3 protein, CDR3 DNA. D genes are given only for firm matches. The size entry is marked missing in some rows and otherwise reads once, few, many or a size class.

>NA|TRBJ1-1|TRBD1|TRBV19
CASTRGTGTGGRTEAFF
TGTGCCAGTACCCGAGGCACCGGGACAGGGGGTCGCACTGAAGCTTTCTTT
>NA|TRBJ1-5|NA|TRBV10-2
CASMGRANQPQHF
TGCGCCAGCATGGGCAGGGCTAATCAGCCCCAGCATTTT
>many|TRBJ1-1|NA|TRBV5-1
CASSTGWGVDTEAFF
TGCGCCAGCAGCACCGGGTGGGGGGTCGACACTGAAGCTTTCTTT
>many|TRBJ1-6|NA|TRBV6-1
CASRPEGAYNSPLHF
TGTGCCAGCAGACCCGAGGGGGCCTATAATTCACCCCTCCACTTT
>few|TRBJ1-6|NA|TRBV10-3
CAISEQDFYNSPLHF
TGTGCCATCAGTGAGCAGGACTTCTATAATTCACCCCTCCACTTT
>NA|TRBJ2-2|NA|TRBV4-3
CASSQDHVTRTPGELFF
TGCGCCAGCAGCCAAGATCATGTTACTAGAACACCGGGGGAGCTGTTTTTT
>many|TRBJ2-5|NA|TRBV6-1
CASRTSGETQYF
TGTGCCAGCAGGACCAGTGGAGAGACCCAGTACTTC
>many|TRBJ2-7|NA|TRBV12-3/TRBV12-4
CASSLRAVSSYEQYF
TGTGCCAGCAGTTTAAGGGCTGTATCCTCCTACGAGCAGTACTTC
>NA|TRBJ1-6|TRBD1|TRBV2
CASKPWDSPLPLHF
TGTGCCAGCAAGCCTTGGGACAGTCCCTTACCCCTCCACTTT
>NA|TRBJ2-1|NA|TRBV7-9
CASSLVLLTDQFF
TGTGCCAGCAGCTTAGTCCTCCTGACAGATCAGTTCTTC
>few|TRBJ1-1|TRBD1|TRBV5-5
CASGRTGNTEAFF
TGTGCCAGCGGCAGGACAGGGAACACTGAAGCTTTCTTT
>many|TRBJ2-7|NA|TRBV7-7
CASSLTATSYEQYF
TGTGCTAGCAGCTTAACGGCGACCTCCTACGAGCAGTACTTC
>NA|TRBJ1-1|NA|TRBV10-3
CAISGKAHEDTEAFF
TGTGCCATTAGTGGTAAGGCCCACGAGGACACTGAAGCTTTCTTT
>many|TRBJ2-1|NA|TRBV20-1
CSAPLFEGPNLF
TGCAGTGCTCCCCTCTTTGAAGGGCCGAACCTCTTC
>NA|TRBJ1-2|TRBD1|TRBV3-1
CASSQVAGGGHTF
TGTGCCAGCAGCCAAGTAGCCGGAGGGGGCCACACCTTC
>many|TRBJ2-7|TRBD1|TRBV7-9
CASSLGTGGFREQYF
TGTGCCAGCAGCTTAGGGACAGGGGGTTTTCGGGAGCAGTACTTC
>once|TRBJ2-7|TRBD1|TRBV15
CATSTSGTAIYEQYF
TGTGCCACCAGCACATCCGGGACAGCCATCTACGAGCAGTACTTC
>many|TRBJ2-1|NA|TRBV19
CASSIRSGGSSYNEQFF
TGTGCCAGTAGTATAAGGTCGGGGGGCAGCTCCTACAATGAGCAGTTCTTC
>few|TRBJ1-1|TRBD1|TRBV10-3
CAISSGQGGTEAFF
TGTGCCATCAGCTCGGGACAGGGCGGCACTGAAGCTTTCTTT
>many|TRBJ1-5|NA|TRBV19
CASSIGQGFNQPQHF
TGTGCCAGTAGTATAGGGCAGGGCTTCAATCAGCCCCAGCATTTT
>medium-sized|TRBJ1-6|NA|TRBV15
CASRKAYNSPLHF
TGTGCCTCAAGGAAGGCGTATAATTCACCCCTCCACTTT
>NA|TRBJ1-5|TRBD1|TRBV6-1
CASSKTGDDQPQHF
TGTGCCAGCAGTAAGACAGGGGACGATCAGCCCCAGCATTTT
>few|TRBJ2-1|TRBD1|TRBV4-3
CASSQVLGGTGGYNEQFF
TGCGCCAGCAGCCAAGTGCTCGGCGGGACAGGGGGCTACAATGAGCAGTTCTTC
>NA|TRBJ1-1|NA|TRBV7-8
CASSTNTEAFF
TGTGCCAGCAGCACCAACACTGAAGCTTTCTTT